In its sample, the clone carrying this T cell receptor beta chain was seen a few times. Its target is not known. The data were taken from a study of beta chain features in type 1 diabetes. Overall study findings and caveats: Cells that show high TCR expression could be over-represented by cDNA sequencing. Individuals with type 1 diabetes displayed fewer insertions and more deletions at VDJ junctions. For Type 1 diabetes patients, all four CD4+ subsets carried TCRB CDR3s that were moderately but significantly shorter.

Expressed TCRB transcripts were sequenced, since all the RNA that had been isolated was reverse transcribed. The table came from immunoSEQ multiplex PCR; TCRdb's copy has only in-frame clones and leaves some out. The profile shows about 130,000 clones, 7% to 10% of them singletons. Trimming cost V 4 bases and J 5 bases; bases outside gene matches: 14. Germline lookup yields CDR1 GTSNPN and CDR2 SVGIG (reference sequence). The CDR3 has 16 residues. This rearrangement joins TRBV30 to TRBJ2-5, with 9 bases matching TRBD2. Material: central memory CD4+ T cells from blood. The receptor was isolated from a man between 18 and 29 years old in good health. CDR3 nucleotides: TGTGCCTGGACCCCTGGGCTAGCGGGGCCATGGGAGACCCAGTACTTC. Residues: CAWTPGLAGPWETQYF.